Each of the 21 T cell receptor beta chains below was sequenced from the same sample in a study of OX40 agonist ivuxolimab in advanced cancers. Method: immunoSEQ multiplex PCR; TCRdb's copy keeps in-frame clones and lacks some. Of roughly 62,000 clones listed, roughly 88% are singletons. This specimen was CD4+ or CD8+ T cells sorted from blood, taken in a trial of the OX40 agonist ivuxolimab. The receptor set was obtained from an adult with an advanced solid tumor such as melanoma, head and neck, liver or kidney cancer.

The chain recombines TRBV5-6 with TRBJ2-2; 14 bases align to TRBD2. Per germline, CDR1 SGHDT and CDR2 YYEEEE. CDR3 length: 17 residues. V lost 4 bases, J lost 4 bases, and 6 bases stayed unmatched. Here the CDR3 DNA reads TGTGCCAGCAGCCCGGGACTAGCGGGGGCCATCACCGGGGAGCTGTTTTTT. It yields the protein CASSPGLAGAITGELFF.

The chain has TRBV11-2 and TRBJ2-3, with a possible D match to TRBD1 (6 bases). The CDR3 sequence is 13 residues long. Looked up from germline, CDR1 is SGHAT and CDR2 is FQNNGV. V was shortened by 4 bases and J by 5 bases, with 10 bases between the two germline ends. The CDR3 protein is CASSSGQRDTQYF. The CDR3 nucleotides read TGTGCCAGCAGCTCAGGACAGAGAGATACGCAGTATTTT.

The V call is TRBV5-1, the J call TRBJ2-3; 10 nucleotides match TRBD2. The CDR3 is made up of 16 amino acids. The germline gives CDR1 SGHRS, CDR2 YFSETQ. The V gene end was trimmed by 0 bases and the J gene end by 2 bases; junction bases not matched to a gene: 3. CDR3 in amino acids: CASSLALAGATDTQYF. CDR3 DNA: TGCGCCAGCAGCTTGGCCCTAGCGGGGGCCACAGATACGCAGTATTTT.

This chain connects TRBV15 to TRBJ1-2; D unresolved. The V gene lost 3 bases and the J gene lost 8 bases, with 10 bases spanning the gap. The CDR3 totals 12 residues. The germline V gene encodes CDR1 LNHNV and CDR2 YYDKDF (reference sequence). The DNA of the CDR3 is TGTGCCACCAGCAGGGGGAGCAGCGGCTACACCTTC. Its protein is CATSRGSSGYTF.

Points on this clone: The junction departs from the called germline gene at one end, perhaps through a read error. For the CDR3, the DNA is TGCGCCAGCACCTTGAACTGGGGCACCGGGGAGCTGTTTTTT. Protein sequence: CASTLNWGTGELFF. The chain recombines TRBV5-1 with TRBJ2-2, with D hard to call. Germline V gives CDR1 SGHRS, CDR2 YFSETQ. This CDR3 spans 14 amino acids.

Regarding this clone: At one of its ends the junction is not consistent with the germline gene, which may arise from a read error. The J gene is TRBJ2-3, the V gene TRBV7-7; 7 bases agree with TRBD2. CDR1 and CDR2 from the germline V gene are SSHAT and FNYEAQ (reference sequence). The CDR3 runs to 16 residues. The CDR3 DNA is TGTGCTAGCAGCCGGGGGGACGGGGGGAGCACAGATACGCAGTATTTT. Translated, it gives CASSRGDGGSTDTQYF. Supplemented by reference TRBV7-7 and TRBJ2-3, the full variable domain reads GAGVSQSPRYKVTKRGQDVTLRCDPISSHATLYWYQQALGQGPEFLTYFNYEAQPDKSGLPSDRFSAERPEGSISTLTIQRTEQRDSAMYRCASSRGDGGSTDTQYFGPGTRLTVL.

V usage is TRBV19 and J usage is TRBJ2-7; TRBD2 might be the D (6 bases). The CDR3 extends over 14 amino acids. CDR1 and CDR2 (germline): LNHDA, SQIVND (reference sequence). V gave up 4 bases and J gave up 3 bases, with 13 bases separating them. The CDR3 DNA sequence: TGTGCCAGTAGTACTAACGTGGGGGGCTACGAGCAGTACTTC. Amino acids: CASSTNVGGYEQYF.

In DNA, the CDR3 is TGTGCCAGCAGCCGCACTCTCAGTGAGCAGTTCTTC. As protein: CASSRTLSEQFF. V is TRBV7-8 and J is TRBJ2-1; unclear D gene. Trimming removed 5 bases from V and 9 bases from J, with 11 bases in between. The CDR3 is made up of 12 amino acids. Germline lookup yields CDR1 SGHVS and CDR2 FQNEAQ.

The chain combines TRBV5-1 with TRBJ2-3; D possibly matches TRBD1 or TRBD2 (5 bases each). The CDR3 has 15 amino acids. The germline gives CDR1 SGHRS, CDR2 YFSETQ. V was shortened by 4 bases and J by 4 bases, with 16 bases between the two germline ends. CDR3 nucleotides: TGCGCCAGCAGCATCGGGGACCAAAGGGCAGATACGCAGTATTTT. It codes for CASSIGDQRADTQYF. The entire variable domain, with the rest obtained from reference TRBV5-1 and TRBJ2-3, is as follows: KAGVTQTPRYLIKTRGQQVTLSCSPISGHRSVSWYQQTPGQGLQFLFEYFSETQRNKGNFPGRFSGRQFSNSRSEMNVSTLELGDSALYLCASSIGDQRADTQYFGPGTRLTVL.

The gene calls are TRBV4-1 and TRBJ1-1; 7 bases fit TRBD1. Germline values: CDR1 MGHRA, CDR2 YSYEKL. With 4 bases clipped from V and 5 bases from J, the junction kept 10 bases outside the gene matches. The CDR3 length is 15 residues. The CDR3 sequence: CASSPGLAGGTEAFF. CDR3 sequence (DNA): TGCGCCAGCAGCCCAGGGCTGGCAGGGGGGACTGAAGCTTTCTTT.

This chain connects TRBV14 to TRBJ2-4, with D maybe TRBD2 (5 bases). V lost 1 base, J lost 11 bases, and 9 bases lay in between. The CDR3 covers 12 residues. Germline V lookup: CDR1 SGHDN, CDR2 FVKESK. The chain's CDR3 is CASSQVGRLQYF. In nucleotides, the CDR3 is TGTGCCAGCAGCCAAGTGGGGAGACTTCAGTACTTC.

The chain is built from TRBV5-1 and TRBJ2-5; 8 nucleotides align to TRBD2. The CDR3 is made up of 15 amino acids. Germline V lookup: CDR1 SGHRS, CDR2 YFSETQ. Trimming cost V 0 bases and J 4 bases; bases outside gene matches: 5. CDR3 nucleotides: TGCGCCAGCAGCTTGGCTAGCGGGCTGCGAGAGACCCAGTACTTC. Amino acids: CASSLASGLRETQYF.

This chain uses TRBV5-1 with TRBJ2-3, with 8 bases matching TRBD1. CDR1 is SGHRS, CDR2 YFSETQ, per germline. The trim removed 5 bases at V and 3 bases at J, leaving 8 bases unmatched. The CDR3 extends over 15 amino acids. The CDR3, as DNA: TGCGCCAGCAGTCGACAGGGGAGTTGGACAGATACGCAGTATTTT. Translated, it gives CASSRQGSWTDTQYF.

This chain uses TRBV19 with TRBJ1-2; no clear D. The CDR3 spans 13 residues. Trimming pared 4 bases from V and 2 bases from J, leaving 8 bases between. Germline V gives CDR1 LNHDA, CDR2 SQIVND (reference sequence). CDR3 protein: CASSKAENYGYTF. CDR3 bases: TGTGCCAGTAGTAAAGCGGAGAACTATGGCTACACCTTC.

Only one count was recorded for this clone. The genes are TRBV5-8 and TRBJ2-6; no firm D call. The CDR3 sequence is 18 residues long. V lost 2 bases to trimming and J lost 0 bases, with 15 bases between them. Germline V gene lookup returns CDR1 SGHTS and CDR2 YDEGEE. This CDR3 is CASSFIGSPNSGANVLTF. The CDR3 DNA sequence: TGTGCCAGCAGCTTCATAGGGTCACCAAACTCTGGGGCCAACGTCCTGACTTTC.

CDR3 sequence reads: CASSENQGFYGYTF. In DNA form, the CDR3 reads TGTGCCAGCAGTGAAAATCAGGGTTTCTATGGCTACACCTTC. The chain is built from TRBV14 and TRBJ1-2; weak D call: TRBD1 (5 bases). The germline gives CDR1 SGHDN, CDR2 FVKESK. With 6 bases removed from V and 4 bases from J, the gap between germline ends came to 15 bases. CDR3 length: 14 residues.

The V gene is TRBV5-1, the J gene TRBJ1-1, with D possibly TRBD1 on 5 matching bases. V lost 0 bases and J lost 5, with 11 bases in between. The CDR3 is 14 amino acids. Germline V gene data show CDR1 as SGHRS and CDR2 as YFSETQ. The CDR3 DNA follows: TGCGCCAGCAGCTTGGCCGGGGCGAGGACTGAAGCTTTCTTT. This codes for CASSLAGARTEAFF.

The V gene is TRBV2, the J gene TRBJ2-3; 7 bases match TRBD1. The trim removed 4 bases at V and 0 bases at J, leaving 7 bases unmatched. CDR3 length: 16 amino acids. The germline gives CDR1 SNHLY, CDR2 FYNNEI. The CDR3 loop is CASSGTGSFSTDTQYF. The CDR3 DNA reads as TGTGCCAGCAGTGGGACAGGTTCATTTAGCACAGATACGCAGTATTTT.

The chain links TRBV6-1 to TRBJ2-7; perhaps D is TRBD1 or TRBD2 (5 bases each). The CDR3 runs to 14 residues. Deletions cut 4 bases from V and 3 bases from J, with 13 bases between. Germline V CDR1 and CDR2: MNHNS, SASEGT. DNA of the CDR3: TGTGCCAGCAGTGTTCGGGACGGAGACTACGAGCAGTACTTC. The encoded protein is CASSVRDGDYEQYF.

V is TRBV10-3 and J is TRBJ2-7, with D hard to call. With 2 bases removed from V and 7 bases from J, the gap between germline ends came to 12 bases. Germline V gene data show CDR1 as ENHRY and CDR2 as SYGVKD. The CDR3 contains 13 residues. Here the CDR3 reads CAISEGGRAEQYF. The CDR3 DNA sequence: TGTGCCATCAGTGAGGGTGGACGGGCGGAGCAGTACTTC.

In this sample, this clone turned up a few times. CDR3 bases: TGTGCCAGCAGCCCCATCTCACTTACAGGGGCGAACACCGGGGAGCTGTTTTTT. It is translated as CASSPISLTGANTGELFF. The J gene is TRBJ2-2, the V gene TRBV27, with 7 bases fitting TRBD1. The trim removed 6 bases at V and 0 bases at J, leaving 13 bases unmatched. The CDR3 loop spans 18 amino acids. Germline V gene sequence: CDR1 MNHEY, CDR2 SMNVEV (reference sequence).